Sequencing of this T cell receptor (beta chain) was carried out in a study of blood T cell repertoires in COVID-19. The CDR3 contains 18 residues. Per the germline V gene, CDR1 is LGHDT and CDR2 is YNNKEL (reference sequence). V lost 3 bases to trimming and J lost 6 bases; unmatched junction nucleotides: 16. Some clones are missing from TCRdb's copy, which holds only in-frame ones; the method was immunoSEQ multiplex PCR. The table lists roughly 260,000 clones, about 87% of them singletons. The sample comprised peripheral blood. This clonotype was obtained from a man aged 60-69 years who had recovered from COVID-19. The genes are TRBV3-1 (or the pseudogene TRBV3-2) and TRBJ2-3; 9 bases line up with TRBD2. CDR3 sequence: CASSQDNLGSGGWDTQYF. The CDR3 DNA reads TGTGCCAGCAGCCAGGATAACTTAGGTAGCGGGGGTTGGGATACGCAGTATTTT.